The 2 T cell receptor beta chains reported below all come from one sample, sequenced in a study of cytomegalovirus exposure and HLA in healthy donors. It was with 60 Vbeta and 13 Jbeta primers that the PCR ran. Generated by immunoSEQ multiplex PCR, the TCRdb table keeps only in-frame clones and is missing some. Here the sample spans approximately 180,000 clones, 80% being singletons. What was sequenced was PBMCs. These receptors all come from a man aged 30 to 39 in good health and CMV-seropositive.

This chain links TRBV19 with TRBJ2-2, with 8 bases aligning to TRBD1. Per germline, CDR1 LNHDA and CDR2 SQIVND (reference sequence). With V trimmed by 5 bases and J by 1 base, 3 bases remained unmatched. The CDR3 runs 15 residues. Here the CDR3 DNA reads TGTGCCAGTAGTCGTACAGGGGGGAACACCGGGGAGCTGTTTTTT. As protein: CASSRTGGNTGELFF.

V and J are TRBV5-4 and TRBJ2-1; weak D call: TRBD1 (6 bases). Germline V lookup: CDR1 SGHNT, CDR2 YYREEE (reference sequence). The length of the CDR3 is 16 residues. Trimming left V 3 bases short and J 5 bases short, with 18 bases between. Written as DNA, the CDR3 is TGTGCCAGCAGCTCACAGGGCCCCCTGCCTAACAATGAGCAGTTCTTC. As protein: CASSSQGPLPNNEQFF.